This T cell receptor (beta chain) comes out of a study of T cell changes during pregnancy in multiple sclerosis. Here immunoSEQ multiplex PCR was the method, and the copy in TCRdb shows in-frame clones only, minus some. The repertoire includes fewer than 140,000 clones, 92% of them detected once, and roughly 1.5% sits in the top ten. Between the trimmed V and J ends, which lost 5 bases and 1 base, there was a span of 5 bases. In germline, CDR1 is MDHEN, CDR2 SYDVKM. CDR3 length: 12 amino acids. The receptor was derived from a female donor with multiple sclerosis, enrolled in a pregnancy study. The rearrangement uses TRBV28 and TRBJ1-1; D uncertain. The material was peripheral blood, obtained after pregnancy. CDR3 in amino acids: CASSIKNTEAFF. The CDR3 DNA reads as TGTGCCAGCAGTATCAAGAACACTGAAGCTTTCTTT.